This TCR beta chain derives from a study of blood T cells in healthy people across ages. Germline CDR1 is SEHNR and CDR2 is FQNEAQ (reference sequence). J was trimmed by 7 bases and V by 5 bases; bases with no gene match: 9. This CDR3 region has 15 residues. The donors, healthy Caucasians from Russia, were aged about 6 to 100. Collection of 7.5 to 10 milliliters of peripheral blood was performed for each donor. Overall study results and limits: Both higher diversity and more naive CD4+ cells marked long-lived donors when set against aged donors. Naive T cell percentage showed a strong correlation with TCR beta diversity.

Then a second PCR, running roughly 7 to 11 cycles, was carried out with a sample-barcoded 5' primer and a J-beta primer mix. MiXCR, run by TCRdb on the 5' RACE reads, gives a single entry per CDR3 protein. The sample has about 640,000 distinct CDR3 sequences; approximately 59% are singletons. Notes on this clonotype: Antigen unknown.

The chain uses TRBV7-9 and TRBJ2-3, with 10 nucleotides matching TRBD2. The receptor comes from a man between 60 and 75 years old in good health. Sequencing was carried out using blood. The CDR3: CASSPGAGGLNTQYF. As DNA, the CDR3 is TGTGCCAGCAGCCCCGGAGCGGGGGGGCTCAATACGCAGTATTTT. Filled out from reference TRBV7-9 and TRBJ2-3, the complete variable domain reads DTGVSQNPRHKITKRGQNVTFRCDPISEHNRLYWYRQTLGQGPEFLTYFQNEAQLEKSRLLSDRFSAERPKGSFSTLEIQRTEQGDSAMYLCASSPGAGGLNTQYFGPGTRLTVL.